These 13 T cell receptor beta chains share one sample of origin, sequenced in a study of blood T cell repertoires in COVID-19. Assay used: immunoSEQ multiplex PCR; TCRdb lists only in-frame clones, some missing. This table has about 300,000 clones, around 85% appearing once. The sequencing sample was made of PBMCs or T cells enriched from blood (not recorded which). These receptors were obtained from a woman in her 30s who had been exposed to COVID-19.

The rearrangement joins TRBV9 to TRBJ1-2, with D unclear. The germline V gene encodes CDR1 SGDLS and CDR2 YYNGEE. Trimming pared 4 bases from V and 4 bases from J, leaving 17 bases between. The CDR3 length is 15 residues. CDR3 nucleotides: TGTGCCAGCAGCTCCCAAGGGAGGGCCCCCTATGGCTACACCTTC. Its translation: CASSSQGRAPYGYTF.

This clone was picked up one time. V and J are TRBV27 and TRBJ1-3, with a possible D match to TRBD1 (5 bases). The V gene's germline CDR1 is MNHEY and CDR2 SMNVEV (reference sequence). Trimming took 2 bases from V and 1 from J, leaving 12 bases between them. CDR3 length: 16 amino acids. The CDR3 DNA is TGTGCCAGCAGTTTAGGGGCTTGGGGATCTGGAAACACCATATATTTT. Encoded protein: CASSLGAWGSGNTIYF.

J is TRBJ1-5 and V is TRBV27, with a tentative D call TRBD1 (5 bases). Trimming pared 3 bases from V and 7 bases from J, leaving 13 bases between. This CDR3 spans 14 amino acids. Germline CDR1 reads MNHEY; CDR2 reads SMNVEV (reference sequence). The CDR3 loop is CASSFRGLGQPQHF. For the CDR3, the DNA is TGTGCCAGCAGTTTCCGGGGACTCGGGCAGCCCCAGCATTTT.

CDR3: CASSSPRSPIGVGYTF. CDR3 in DNA: TGTGCCAGCAGCTCCCCTAGATCACCGATAGGGGTAGGCTACACCTTC. The chain recombines TRBV11-2 with TRBJ1-2, with D possibly matching TRBD1 (5 bases). Trimming cost V 4 bases and J 8 bases, with 23 bases left between them. The V gene's germline CDR1 is SGHAT and CDR2 FQNNGV. The CDR3 contains 16 residues.

J is TRBJ2-3 and V is TRBV27; D not certain. Germline CDR1 and CDR2: MNHEY and SMNVEV (reference sequence). The length of the CDR3 is 12 residues. Trimming removed 3 bases at V and 2 bases at J, with 3 bases between. CDR3: CASSFLTDTQYF. The DNA of the CDR3 is TGTGCCAGCAGTTTCCTCACAGATACGCAGTATTTT.

This chain joins TRBV2 and TRBJ1-3; 7 nucleotides agree with TRBD1. The CDR3 extends over 15 amino acids. V was pared by 7 bases and J by 4 bases, with 10 bases of the junction left unmatched. Germline V lookup: CDR1 SNHLY, CDR2 FYNNEI. The CDR3 is CASTPDRASGNTIYF. CDR3 DNA sequence: TGTGCCAGCACCCCAGACAGGGCGAGCGGAAACACCATATATTTT.

The V and J genes are TRBV4-2 and TRBJ2-3; D perhaps matches TRBD2 (6 bases). Per germline, CDR1 LGHNA and CDR2 YNFKEQ. Trimming left V 1 base short and J 13 bases short, with 15 bases between. The length of the CDR3 is 13 residues. CDR3 residues: CASSQVDLAWKYF. In nucleotides, the CDR3 is TGTGCCAGCAGCCAAGTAGATCTAGCGTGGAAGTATTTT.

In DNA form, the CDR3 reads TGTGCCAGCAGCTTCCGGGACAGGAACGGCGAGCAGTACTTC. This codes for CASSFRDRNGEQYF. This chain connects TRBV7-8 to TRBJ2-7; 8 bases line up with TRBD1. The length of the CDR3 is 14 residues. V shed 3 bases and J 6 bases; nucleotides not matched to a gene: 7. CDR1 SGHVS and CDR2 FQNEAQ come from the germline V gene.

Only a few counts were recorded for this clone. This rearrangement joins TRBV28 to TRBJ1-2; D might be TRBD1 (5 bases). Germline V gene sequence: CDR1 MDHEN, CDR2 SYDVKM. The CDR3 runs 15 residues. V shed 2 bases and J shed 1 base, with 11 bases lying between them. CDR3: CASSLRGWGNYGYTF. The CDR3 DNA reads as TGTGCCAGCAGTTTAAGGGGTTGGGGTAACTATGGCTACACCTTC.

This clone was recorded a few times. This sequence joins TRBV28 and TRBJ1-1; weak D call: TRBD1 (6 bases). Germline lookup yields CDR1 MDHEN and CDR2 SYDVKM. V lost 6 bases, J lost 5 bases, and 16 bases lay in between. The CDR3 has 14 amino acids. CDR3 sequence reads: CASRTTGKVTEAFF. The CDR3 bases are TGTGCCAGCAGGACCACAGGGAAAGTAACTGAAGCTTTCTTT.

This chain links TRBV7-9 with TRBJ1-4, with D unresolved. CDR3 length: 14 amino acids. Germline assignment: CDR1 SEHNR and CDR2 FQNEAQ (reference sequence). The germline V and J ends were trimmed by 6 bases and 8 bases, with 16 bases remaining between them. DNA of the CDR3: TGTGCCAGCAGTCCTGGGCGGGGTTTGGAAAAACTGTTTTTT. Encoded protein: CASSPGRGLEKLFF.

The J gene is TRBJ2-1, the V gene TRBV9, with TRBD2 as a possible D gene (5 bases). Germline CDR1 reads SGDLS; CDR2 reads YYNGEE. The V and J ends lost 0 bases and 5 bases respectively, with 9 bases between them. The length of the CDR3 is 14 residues. The CDR3 DNA reads as TGTGCCAGCAGCGTAGGGGGAGTCCACAATGAGCAGTTCTTC. This translates into CASSVGGVHNEQFF.

The chain uses TRBV28 and TRBJ1-3, with 8 bases lining up with TRBD1. Germline trimming cut 4 bases from V and 3 bases from J; bases unmatched to any gene: 11. CDR3 length equals 17 residues. The germline V gene encodes CDR1 MDHEN and CDR2 SYDVKM. CDR3 amino acids: CASSSPGQGVRGNTIYF. The CDR3 nucleotides are TGTGCCAGCAGTTCCCCAGGACAGGGAGTCCGTGGAAACACCATATATTTT.